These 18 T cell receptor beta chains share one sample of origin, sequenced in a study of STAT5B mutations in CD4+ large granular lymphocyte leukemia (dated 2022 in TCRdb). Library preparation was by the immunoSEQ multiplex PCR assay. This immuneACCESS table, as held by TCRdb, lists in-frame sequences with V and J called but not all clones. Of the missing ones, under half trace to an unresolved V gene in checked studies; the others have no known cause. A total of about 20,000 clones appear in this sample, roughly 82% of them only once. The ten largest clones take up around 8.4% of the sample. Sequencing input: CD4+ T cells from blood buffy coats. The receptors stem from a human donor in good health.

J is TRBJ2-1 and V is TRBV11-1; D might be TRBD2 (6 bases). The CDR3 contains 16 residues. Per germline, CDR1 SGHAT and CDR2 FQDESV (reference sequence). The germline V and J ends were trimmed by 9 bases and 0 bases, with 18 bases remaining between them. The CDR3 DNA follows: TGTGCCAGTATCGGGAGCCTACAGAGCTCCTACAATGAGCAGTTCTTC. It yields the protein CASIGSLQSSYNEQFF.

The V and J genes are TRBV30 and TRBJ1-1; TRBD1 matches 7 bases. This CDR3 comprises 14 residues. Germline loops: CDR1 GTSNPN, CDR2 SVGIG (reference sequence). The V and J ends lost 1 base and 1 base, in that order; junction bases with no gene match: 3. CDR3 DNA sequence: TGTGCCTGGAGTGAGGGGGCGAGGAACACTGAAGCTTTCTTT. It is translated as CAWSEGARNTEAFF.

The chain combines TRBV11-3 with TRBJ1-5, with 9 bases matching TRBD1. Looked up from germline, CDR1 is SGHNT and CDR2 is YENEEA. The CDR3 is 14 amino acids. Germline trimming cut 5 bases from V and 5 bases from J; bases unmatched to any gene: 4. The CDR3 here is CASSAGTGYQPQHF. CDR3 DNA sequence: TGTGCCAGCAGCGCCGGGACAGGGTATCAGCCCCAGCATTTT. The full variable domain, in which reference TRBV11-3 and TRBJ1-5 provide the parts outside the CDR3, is EAGVVQSPRYKIIEKKQPVAFWCNPISGHNTLYWYLQNLGQGPELLIRYENEEAVDDSQLPKDRFSAERLKGVDSTLKIQPAELGDSAVYLCASSAGTGYQPQHFGDGTRLSIL.

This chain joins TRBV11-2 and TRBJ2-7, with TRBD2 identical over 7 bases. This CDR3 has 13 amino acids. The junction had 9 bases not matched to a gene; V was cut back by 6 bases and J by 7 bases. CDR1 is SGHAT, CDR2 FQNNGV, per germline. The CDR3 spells CASSLTREGEQYF. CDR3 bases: TGTGCCAGCAGTTTAACTAGGGAGGGAGAGCAGTACTTC. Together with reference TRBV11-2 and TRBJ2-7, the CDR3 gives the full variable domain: EAGVAQSPRYKIIEKRQSVAFWCNPISGHATLYWYQQILGQGPKLLIQFQNNGVVDDSQLPKDRFSAERLKGVDSTLKIQPAKLEDSAVYLCASSLTREGEQYFGPGTRLTVT.

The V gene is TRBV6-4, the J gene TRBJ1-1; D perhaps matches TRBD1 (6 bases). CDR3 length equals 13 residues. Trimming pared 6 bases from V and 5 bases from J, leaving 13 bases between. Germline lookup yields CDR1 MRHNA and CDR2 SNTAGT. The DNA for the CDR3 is TGTGCCAGCAGCCGGGACCAGGGGACTGAAGCTTTCTTT. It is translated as CASSRDQGTEAFF.

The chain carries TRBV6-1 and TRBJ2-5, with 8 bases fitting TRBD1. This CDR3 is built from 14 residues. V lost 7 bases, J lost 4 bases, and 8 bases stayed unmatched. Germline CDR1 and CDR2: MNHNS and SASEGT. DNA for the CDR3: TGTGCCAGCATTAACAGGGGGGTAGTAGAGACCCAGTACTTC. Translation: CASINRGVVETQYF.

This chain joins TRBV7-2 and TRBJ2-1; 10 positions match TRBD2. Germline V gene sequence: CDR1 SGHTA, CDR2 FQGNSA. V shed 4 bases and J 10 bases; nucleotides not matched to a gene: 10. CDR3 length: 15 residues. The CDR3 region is CASSSRVAGGGEQFF. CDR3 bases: TGTGCCAGCAGCTCGAGAGTAGCGGGAGGAGGCGAGCAGTTCTTC.

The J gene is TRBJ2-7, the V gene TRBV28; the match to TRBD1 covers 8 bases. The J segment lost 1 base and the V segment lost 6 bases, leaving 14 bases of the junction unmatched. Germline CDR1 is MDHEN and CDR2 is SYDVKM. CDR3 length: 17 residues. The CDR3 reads CASSPRQGSTTSYEQYF. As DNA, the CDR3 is TGTGCCAGCAGCCCCCGACAGGGGTCTACAACTTCCTACGAGCAGTACTTC.

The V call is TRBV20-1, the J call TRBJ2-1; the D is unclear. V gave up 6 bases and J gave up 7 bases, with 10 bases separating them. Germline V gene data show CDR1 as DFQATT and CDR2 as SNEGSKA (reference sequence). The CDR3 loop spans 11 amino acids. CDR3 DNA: TGCAGTGCCGCCACCCTAAATGAGCAGTTCTTC. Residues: CSAATLNEQFF.

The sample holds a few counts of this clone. In nucleotides, the CDR3 is TGTGCCAGCAGAATTAGGGACAGCTATTTCTTTGAAGCTTTCTTT. Its translation is CASRIRDSYFFEAFF. V is TRBV27 and J is TRBJ1-1; 7 positions agree with TRBD1. The germline gives CDR1 MNHEY, CDR2 SMNVEV (reference sequence). The V and J ends lost 6 bases and 7 bases, in that order; junction bases with no gene match: 14. The CDR3 consists of 15 residues.

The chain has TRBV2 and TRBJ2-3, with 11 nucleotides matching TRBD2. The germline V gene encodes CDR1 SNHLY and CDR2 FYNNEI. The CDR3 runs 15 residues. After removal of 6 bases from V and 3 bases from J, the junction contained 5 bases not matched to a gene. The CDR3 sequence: CASSLSGRATDTQYF. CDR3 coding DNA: TGTGCCAGCAGCCTTAGCGGGAGGGCAACAGATACGCAGTATTTT.

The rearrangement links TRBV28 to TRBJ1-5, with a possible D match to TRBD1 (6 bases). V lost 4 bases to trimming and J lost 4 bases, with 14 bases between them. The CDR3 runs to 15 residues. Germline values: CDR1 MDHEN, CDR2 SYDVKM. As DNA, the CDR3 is TGTGCCAGCAGTTGGCAGGGGTGGGGAAATCAGCCCCAGCATTTT. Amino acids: CASSWQGWGNQPQHF.

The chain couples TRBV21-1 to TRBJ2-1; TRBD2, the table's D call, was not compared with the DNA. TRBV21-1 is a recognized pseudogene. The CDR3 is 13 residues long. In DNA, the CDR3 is TGTGCCAGCAGCAAAGGGGGGGGAAATGAGCAGTTCTTC. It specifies CASSKGGGNEQFF.

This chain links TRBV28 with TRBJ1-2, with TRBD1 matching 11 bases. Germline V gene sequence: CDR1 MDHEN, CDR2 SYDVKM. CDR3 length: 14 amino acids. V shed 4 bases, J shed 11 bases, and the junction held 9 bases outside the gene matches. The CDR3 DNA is TGTGCCAGCAGTTCCTCGACCGGGACAGGGGGATACACCTTC. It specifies CASSSSTGTGGYTF.

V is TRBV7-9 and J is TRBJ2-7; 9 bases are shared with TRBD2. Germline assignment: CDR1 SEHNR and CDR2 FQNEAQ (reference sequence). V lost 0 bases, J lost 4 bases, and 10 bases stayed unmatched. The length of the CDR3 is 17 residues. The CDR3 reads CASSLAGLASGEYEQYF. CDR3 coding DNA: TGTGCCAGCAGCTTAGCGGGATTGGCTAGCGGGGAGTACGAGCAGTACTTC.

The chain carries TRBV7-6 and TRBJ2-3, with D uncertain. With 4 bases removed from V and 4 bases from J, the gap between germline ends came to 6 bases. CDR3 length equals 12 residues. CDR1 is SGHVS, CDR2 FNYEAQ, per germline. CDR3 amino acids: CASSSVADTQYF. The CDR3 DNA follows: TGTGCCAGCAGCTCGGTTGCAGATACGCAGTATTTT.

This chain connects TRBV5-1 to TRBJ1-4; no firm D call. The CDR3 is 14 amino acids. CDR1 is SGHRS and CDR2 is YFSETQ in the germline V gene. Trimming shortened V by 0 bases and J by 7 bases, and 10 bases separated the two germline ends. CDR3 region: CASSLGQPGEKLFF. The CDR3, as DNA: TGCGCCAGCAGCTTGGGGCAGCCGGGTGAAAAACTGTTTTTT.

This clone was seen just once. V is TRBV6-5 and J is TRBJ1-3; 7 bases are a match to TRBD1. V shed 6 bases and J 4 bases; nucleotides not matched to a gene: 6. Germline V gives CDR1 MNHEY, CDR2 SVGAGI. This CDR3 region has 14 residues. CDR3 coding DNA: TGTGCCAGCAGCATACAGGGGCGCGGAAACACCATATATTTT. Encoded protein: CASSIQGRGNTIYF.